This TCR beta chain comes out of a study of cytomegalovirus exposure and HLA in healthy donors. Trimming shortened V by 4 bases and J by 2 bases, and 13 bases separated the two germline ends. The CDR3 is made up of 14 amino acids. Germline V gene sequence: CDR1 SQVTM, CDR2 ANQGSEA. This clone was counted a single time. Its antigen is not known. Use of 60 Vbeta and 13 Jbeta primers characterized the PCR. Only in-frame clones appear in the TCRdb table, and some are missing; sequencing was by immunoSEQ multiplex PCR. This sample has roughly 99,000 clones; around two thirds occur once, and the top ten carry roughly 15%. Study observations and caveats: Excluded were some V segments that proved indistinguishable, including TRBV6-2 and TRBV6-3. The authors later linked a missense DCLRE1C variant to TCR beta V- and J-gene trimming.

The chain employs TRBV29-1 and TRBJ2-3, with D possibly matching TRBD1 (6 bases). This TCR derives from a middle-aged woman in good health and CMV-seropositive. Source material: PBMCs. This CDR3 reads CSVGQGPTTDTQYF. The CDR3 nucleotides are TGCAGCGTTGGCCAGGGGCCCACCACAGATACGCAGTATTTT.